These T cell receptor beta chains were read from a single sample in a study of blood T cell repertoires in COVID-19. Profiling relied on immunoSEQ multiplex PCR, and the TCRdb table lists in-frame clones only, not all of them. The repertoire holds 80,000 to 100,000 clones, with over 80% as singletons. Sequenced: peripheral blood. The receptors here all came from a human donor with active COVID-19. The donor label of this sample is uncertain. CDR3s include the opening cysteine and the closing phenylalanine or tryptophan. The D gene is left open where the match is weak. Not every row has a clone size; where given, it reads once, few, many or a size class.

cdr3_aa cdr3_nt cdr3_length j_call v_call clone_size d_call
CASSGPSGDTDTQYF TGTGCCAGCAGTGGACCTAGCGGGGACACAGATACGCAGTATTTT 15 TRBJ2-3 TRBV28 - TRBD2
CAISDTRANNEQFF TGTGCCATCAGTGATACGAGGGCCAACAATGAGCAGTTCTTC 14 TRBJ2-1 TRBV10-3 - -
CASSISGVSTDTQYF TGTGCCAGCAGCATTAGCGGGGTTAGCACAGATACGCAGTATTTT 15 TRBJ2-3 TRBV3-1/TRBV3-2 - TRBD2
CASSPTSGGYNEQFF TGTGCCAGCAGCCCTACTAGCGGGGGTTACAATGAGCAGTTCTTC 15 TRBJ2-1 TRBV7-3 - TRBD2
CASSEMRVTIGTYGYTF TGTGCCAGCAGTGAAATGCGGGTAACAATTGGAACCTATGGCTACACCTTC 17 TRBJ1-2 TRBV2 - -
CASSQVVTSGTNYGYTF TGTGCCAGCAGCCAAGTAGTTACCTCAGGTACTAACTATGGCTACACCTTC 17 TRBJ1-2 TRBV3-1/TRBV3-2 - -
CASSRGPGDRGSGEQYF TGTGCCAGCAGTCGCGGCCCTGGGGACAGGGGCTCGGGGGAGCAGTACTTC 17 TRBJ2-7 TRBV28 - TRBD1
CASSPGLAGGWQFF TGTGCCAGCTCACCGGGACTAGCGGGGGGATGGCAGTTCTTC 14 TRBJ2-1 TRBV18 - TRBD2
CAVKGGGPPHPYSNQPQHF TGTGCCGTCAAGGGGGGGGGACCTCCACATCCCTATAGCAATCAGCCCCAGCATTTT 19 TRBJ1-5 TRBV10-3 - -
CASSLYTGRTNEKLFF TGCGCCAGCAGCTTGTACACAGGGAGAACTAATGAAAAACTGTTTTTT 16 TRBJ1-4 TRBV5-1 - -
CASSLEGRPSYGYTF TGTGCCAGCAGCTTAGAGGGGCGCCCCTCCTATGGCTACACCTTC 15 TRBJ1-2 TRBV11-2 few -
CAISSGGETQYF TGTGCCATCAGTAGCGGGGGAGAGACCCAGTACTTC 12 TRBJ2-5 TRBV10-3 - TRBD2
CASSLHTGGNTGELFF TGTGCCAGCAGTCTCCACACAGGGGGTAATACCGGGGAGCTGTTTTTT 16 TRBJ2-2 TRBV6-4 - TRBD1
CASSRQGLDNEQFF TGCGCCAGCAGCCGACAGGGTTTAGACAATGAGCAGTTCTTC 14 TRBJ2-1 TRBV5-1 - TRBD1
CASSSTQDGANEQFF TGCGCCAGCAGCTCTACACAGGATGGGGCCAATGAGCAGTTCTTC 15 TRBJ2-1 TRBV5-1 - -
CASSVDPSGGAETQYF TGTGCCAGCAGCGTAGATCCTAGCGGGGGGGCGGAGACCCAGTACTTC 16 TRBJ2-5 TRBV9 - TRBD2
CASSLGQGYEQYF TGTGCCAGCAGCCTAGGACAGGGCTACGAGCAGTACTTC 13 TRBJ2-7 TRBV28 - TRBD1
CASSFPGQGGQYF TGTGCCAGCAGTTTCCCCGGACAGGGAGGGCAGTACTTC 13 TRBJ2-7 TRBV27 - TRBD1
CASSQSGLGLRAEQYF TGCGCCAGCAGCCAATCCGGGTTAGGCTTGAGGGCGGAGCAGTACTTC 16 TRBJ2-7 TRBV4-1 - -
CASSTQGVKKGDEQFF TGTGCCAGCAGCACGCAGGGGGTTAAAAAGGGGGATGAGCAGTTCTTC 16 TRBJ2-1 TRBV7-9 - TRBD1
CASSLDGGNNYGYTF TGTGCCAGCAGCTTAGACGGAGGGAATAACTATGGCTACACCTTC 15 TRBJ1-2 TRBV7-2 - -
CASSLTGTGEAGNTIYF TGTGCCAGCAGCTTAACGGGGACAGGGGAAGCTGGAAACACCATATATTTT 17 TRBJ1-3 TRBV7-3 - TRBD1
CASSHPAGAPEAFF TGTGCCAGCAGCCACCCGGCAGGTGCACCTGAAGCTTTCTTT 14 TRBJ1-1 TRBV3-1/TRBV3-2 - -
CASSEYKEDTEAFF TGTGCCAGCAGTGAATATAAAGAGGACACTGAAGCTTTCTTT 14 TRBJ1-1 TRBV25-1 - -
CASTPKKLNQPQHF TGTGCCAGCACCCCAAAAAAGCTGAATCAGCCCCAGCATTTT 14 TRBJ1-5 TRBV21-1 - -
CASPYPLRRGGLYGYTF TGTGCCAGCCCCTATCCGCTCAGGCGGGGTGGGTTATATGGCTACACCTTC 17 TRBJ1-2 TRBV7-2 - -
CASSIRTGGGNTEAFF TGTGCCAGTAGTATAAGGACAGGGGGCGGGAACACTGAAGCTTTCTTT 16 TRBJ1-1 TRBV19 once TRBD1
CASSQDSPTGDTQYF TGTGCCAGCAGCCAAGATAGCCCGACCGGAGATACGCAGTATTTT 15 TRBJ2-3 TRBV4-2 - -
CASSVVSNYGYTF TGTGCCAGCAGCGTAGTCAGTAACTATGGCTACACCTTC 13 TRBJ1-2 TRBV9 - -
CASSFVGQGSPPLHF TGTGCCAGCAGCTTTGTCGGACAGGGCTCCCCACCCCTCCACTTT 15 TRBJ1-6 TRBV7-9 - TRBD1
CASSRGLAGSDTQYF TGCGCCAGCAGCCGGGGACTAGCGGGGTCAGATACGCAGTATTTT 15 TRBJ2-3 TRBV4-1 - TRBD2
CASSLYPVGGGEKLFF TGTGCCAGCAGCTTATATCCTGTGGGGGGGGGTGAAAAACTGTTTTTT 16 TRBJ1-4 TRBV7-6 - -
CASSLRSGEQYF TGTGCCAGCAGTTTACGGTCGGGGGAGCAGTACTTC 12 TRBJ2-7 TRBV28 - -
CASSFTDKDKETQYF TGCGCCAGCAGCTTTACAGACAAGGATAAAGAGACCCAGTACTTC 15 TRBJ2-5 TRBV5-1 - -
CASSFQESEAFF TGTGCCAGCAGTTTCCAGGAATCCGAAGCTTTCTTT 12 TRBJ1-1 TRBV28 once -
CASSPTAGTGGPRGYGYTF TGTGCCAGCAGCCCCACGGCAGGGACAGGGGGGCCCCGAGGCTATGGCTACACCTTC 19 TRBJ1-2 TRBV9 - TRBD1
CASREDRAETQYF TGTGCCAGTAGGGAGGACAGGGCTGAGACCCAGTACTTC 13 TRBJ2-5 TRBV19 - TRBD1
CASSLRPTTGEKLFF TGCGCCAGCAGCTTAAGACCCACAACGGGGGAAAAACTGTTTTTT 15 TRBJ1-4 TRBV5-1 - -
CAGGRSGELFF TGTGCCGGCGGGCGGAGCGGGGAGCTGTTTTTT 11 TRBJ2-2 TRBV5-4 - -
CASSPNRGTQGEQYF TGTGCCAGCAGCCCCAACCGGGGGACCCAAGGCGAGCAGTACTTC 15 TRBJ2-7 TRBV3-1/TRBV3-2 - -